The clone carrying this TCR beta chain was counted between two and nine times. What it recognizes is unknown. This entry comes from a study of vaccination and CD4 T cells after COVID-19. Background on the study: Post-vaccination specimens were collected at a median of about 70 days following dose two (range 14 to 241). Either a CEFX pool, an HIV-1 Nef pool, or no peptide was added to control cultures.

Whole-study results and caveats: Convalescent patients saw a median 86.3% of their reactive clones show up only after vaccination. Median SARS-CoV-2-reactive clonotype numbers rose nonsignificantly, about 21 to 38.

The V gene end was trimmed by 4 bases and the J gene end by 3 bases; junction bases not matched to a gene: 7. The CDR3 loop spans 14 amino acids. CDR1 and CDR2 from the germline V gene are SQVTM and ANQGSEA. An Oncomine TCR Beta short-read assay was used to sequence the DNA from cultured CD4+ T cells. TCRdb fed the PCR reads into MiXCR, producing one record per CDR3 protein. The sample holds around 13,000 distinct CDR3 sequences, roughly 26% seen once. The sample's treatment: roughly 10-day PBMC culture with coronavirus spike peptide pools or control peptides (ViraFEST assay). Sequenced here: CD4+ T cells from blood, cultured in vitro, sampled after SARS-CoV-2 vaccination. This clonotype was sampled from a human donor who had recovered from COVID-19. The chain links TRBV29-1 to TRBJ2-3; TRBD1 agrees at 7 bases. The CDR3 DNA sequence: TGCAGCGTTGGCAGGGGGTTGGAAACAGATACGCAGTATTTT. This sequence encodes CSVGRGLETDTQYF.